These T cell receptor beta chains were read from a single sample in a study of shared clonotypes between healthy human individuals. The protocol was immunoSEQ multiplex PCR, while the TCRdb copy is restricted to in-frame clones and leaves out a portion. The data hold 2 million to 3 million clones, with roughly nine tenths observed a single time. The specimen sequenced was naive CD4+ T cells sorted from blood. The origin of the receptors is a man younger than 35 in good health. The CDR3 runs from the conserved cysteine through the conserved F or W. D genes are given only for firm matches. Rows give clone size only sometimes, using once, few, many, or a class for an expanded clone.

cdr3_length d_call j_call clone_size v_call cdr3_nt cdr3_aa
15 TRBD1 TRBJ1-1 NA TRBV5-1 TGCGCCAGCAGCCGAGACAGGGAAGGCGTATCTGAAGCTTTCTTT CASSRDREGVSEAFF
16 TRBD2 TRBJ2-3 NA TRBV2 TGTGCCAGCAGTGTTGGGGTGAGCGGGGGGGCGGATACGCAGTATTTT CASSVGVSGGADTQYF
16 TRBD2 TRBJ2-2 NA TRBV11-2 TGTGCCAGCAGCTCCCTAGCGGGTACGAACACCGGGGAGCTGTTTTTT CASSSLAGTNTGELFF
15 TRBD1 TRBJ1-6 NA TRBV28 TGTGCCAGCACCCAGGCCGGGACAGGGGATCTACCCCTCCACTTT CASTQAGTGDLPLHF
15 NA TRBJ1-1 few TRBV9 TGTGCCAGCAGCGTAGGACAGGCCATGAACACTGAAGCTTTCTTT CASSVGQAMNTEAFF
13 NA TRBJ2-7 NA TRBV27 TGTGCCAGCAGATTCCAAATGGCCAGCGAGCAGTACTTC CASRFQMASEQYF
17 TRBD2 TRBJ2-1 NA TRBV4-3 TGCGCCAGCAGCCAAGCGTTCGGGACTACCTCCTACAATGAGCAGTTCTTC CASSQAFGTTSYNEQFF
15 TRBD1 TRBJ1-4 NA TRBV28 TGTGCCAGCAGTTTATGGGACAGGGAGGATGAAAAACTGTTTTTT CASSLWDREDEKLFF
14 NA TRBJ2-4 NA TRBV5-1 TGCGCCAGCAGCGAGGGGACGGGTGGAAACATTCAGTACTTC CASSEGTGGNIQYF
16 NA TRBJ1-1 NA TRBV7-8 TGTGCCAGCAGCCTTGTCAGCTTTGGGACGAACACTGAAGCTTTCTTT CASSLVSFGTNTEAFF
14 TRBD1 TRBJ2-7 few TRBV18 TGTGCCAGCTCACGCGGACAGGAGTCCTACGAGCAGTACTTC CASSRGQESYEQYF
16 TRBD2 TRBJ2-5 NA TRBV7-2 TGTGCCAGCAGCTTAGTAGCGGGAGGGGGAGGGGAGACCCAGTACTTC CASSLVAGGGGETQYF
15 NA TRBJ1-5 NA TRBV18 TGTGCCAGCTCACCAATGAGCACAGATGATCAGCCCCAGCATTTT CASSPMSTDDQPQHF
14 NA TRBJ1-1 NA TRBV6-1 TGTGCCAGCACGGTGGTGACCGCGAACACTGAAGCTTTCTTT CASTVVTANTEAFF
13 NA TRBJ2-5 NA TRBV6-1 TGTGCCAGCAGTGAAGGGCGGGCCGAGACCCAGTACTTC CASSEGRAETQYF
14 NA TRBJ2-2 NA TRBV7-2 TGTGCCAGCAGCTTATATGGGCCACCCGGGGAGCTGTTTTTT CASSLYGPPGELFF
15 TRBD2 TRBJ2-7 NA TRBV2 TGTGCCAGCAGGAGGACTAGCGGGAACTCCTACGAGCAGTACTTC CASRRTSGNSYEQYF
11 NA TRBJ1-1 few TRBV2 TGTGCCAGCAGGGGGGAATCTGAAGCTTTCTTT CASRGESEAFF
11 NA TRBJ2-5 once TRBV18 TGTGCCAGCTCAGACCGGGAGACCCAGTACTTC CASSDRETQYF
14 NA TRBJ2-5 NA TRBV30 TGTGCCTGGAGTCGGGGCCAGGGTCAGGAGACCCAGTACTTC CAWSRGQGQETQYF
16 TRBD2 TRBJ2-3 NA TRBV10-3 TGTGCCATCAGTGAGTCGACGGGGGGTCTCACAGATACGCAGTATTTT CAISESTGGLTDTQYF
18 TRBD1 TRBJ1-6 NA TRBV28 TGTGCCAGCAGTTTATTACTCACAACAGGGGGGTATAATTCACCCCTCCACTTT CASSLLLTTGGYNSPLHF
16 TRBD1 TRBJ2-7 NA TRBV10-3 TGTGCCATCAGTGAGTTCCCGGGACAGGGCGCCTACGAGCAGTACTTC CAISEFPGQGAYEQYF
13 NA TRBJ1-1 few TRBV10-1 TGCGCCAGCAGTGAGCAGTCGAACACTGAAGCTTTCTTT CASSEQSNTEAFF
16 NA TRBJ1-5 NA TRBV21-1 TGTGCCAGCAGCAAATCCCCCGGGACAGGGCATCAGCCCCAGCATTTT CASSKSPGTGHQPQHF
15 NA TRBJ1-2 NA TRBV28 TGTGCCAGCAGTTTAACAGCCCCGCCGGCTTCGAGCTACACCTTC CASSLTAPPASSYTF
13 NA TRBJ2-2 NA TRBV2 TGTGCCAGCAGTGCCAAGAACACCGGGGAGCTGTTTTTT CASSAKNTGELFF
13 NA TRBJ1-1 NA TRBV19 TGTGCCAGTAGTATCCCCAGCGAGCGTGAAGCTTTCTTT CASSIPSEREAFF
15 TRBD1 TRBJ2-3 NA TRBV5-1 TGCGCCAGCAGCTTGGTGACAGGGGGCGCGAATACGCAGTATTTT CASSLVTGGANTQYF
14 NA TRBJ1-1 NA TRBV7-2 TGTGCCAGCAGCTTAAGGGGGAAGAACACTGAAGCTTTCTTT CASSLRGKNTEAFF
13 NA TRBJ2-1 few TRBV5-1 TGCGCCAGCAGCCCGGAGGGGTACAATGAGCAGTTCTTC CASSPEGYNEQFF
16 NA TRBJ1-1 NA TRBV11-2 TGTGCCAGCAGCCCCTCCGCGGGCACCCTGAACACTGAAGCTTTCTTT CASSPSAGTLNTEAFF
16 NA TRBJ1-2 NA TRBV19 TGTGCCAGTAGTATAGAAGGGCGGGGACCTGTCTATGGCTACACCTTC CASSIEGRGPVYGYTF
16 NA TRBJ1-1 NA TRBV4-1 TGCGCCAGCAGCCAGGCCGGGGGGGTTAGGGCACTTGGAGCTTTCTTT CASSQAGGVRALGAFF
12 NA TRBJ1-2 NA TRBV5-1 TGCGCCAGCAGTGCCGAACAGGTTGGCTACACCTTC CASSAEQVGYTF
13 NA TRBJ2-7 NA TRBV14 TGTGCCAGCAGCCAAGATGTTATCCACGAGCAGTACTTC CASSQDVIHEQYF
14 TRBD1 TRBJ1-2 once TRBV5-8 TGTGCCAGCAGCCGACAGGGGGCGGACTATGGCTACACCTTC CASSRQGADYGYTF
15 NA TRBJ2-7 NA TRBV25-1 TGTGCCAGCAGTGAATTAGGGACCGATTCCTACGAGCAGTACTTC CASSELGTDSYEQYF
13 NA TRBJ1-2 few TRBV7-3 TGTGCCAGCAGCTTACACAGGGACTATGGCTACACCTTC CASSLHRDYGYTF
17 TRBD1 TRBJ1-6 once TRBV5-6 TGTGCCAGCAGCCTGTTGGCCTCGGGACAGTATAATTCACCCCTCCACTTT CASSLLASGQYNSPLHF
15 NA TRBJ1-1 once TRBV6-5 TGTGCCAGCAGTTACTCGACCCCGAGGGGGGGCGAAGCTTTCTTT CASSYSTPRGGEAFF
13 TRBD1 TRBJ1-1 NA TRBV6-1 TGTGCCAGCAGGGACAGGCTAAACACTGAAGCTTTCTTT CASRDRLNTEAFF
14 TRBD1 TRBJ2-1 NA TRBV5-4 TGTGCCAGCAGCTCGACAGGGGAAGGCAATGAGCAGTTCTTC CASSSTGEGNEQFF
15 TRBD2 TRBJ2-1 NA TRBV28 TGTGCCAGCAGTTTTCAGCGGGGGGGCCGCAATGAGCAGTTCTTC CASSFQRGGRNEQFF
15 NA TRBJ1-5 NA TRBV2 TGTGCCAGCAGTGAAGCGACACATAGCAATCAGCCCCAGCATTTT CASSEATHSNQPQHF
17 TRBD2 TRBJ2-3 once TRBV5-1 TGCGCCAGCAGCCCGGGCGGTAGCGGGGGATCCGCAGATACGCAGTATTTT CASSPGGSGGSADTQYF
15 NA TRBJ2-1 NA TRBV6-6 TGTGCCAGCAGTTACGGAGGGTTTGAAGGGAATGAGCAGTTCTTC CASSYGGFEGNEQFF
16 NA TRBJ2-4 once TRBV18 TGTGCCAGCTCACCACTTCGGGGGACAGCCAAAAACATTCAGTACTTC CASSPLRGTAKNIQYF
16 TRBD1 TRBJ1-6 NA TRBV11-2 TGTGCCAGCAGCTTCGGGTTTGGACAGGGCAGTTCACCCCTCCACTTT CASSFGFGQGSSPLHF
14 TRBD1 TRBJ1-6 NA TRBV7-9 TGTGCCAGCAGCGTCGGGACAGGTCACTCACCCCTCCACTTT CASSVGTGHSPLHF